This TCR beta chain derives from a study of shared T cell receptors in the human thymus. TCRdb's copy holds only in-frame clones and misses some; the assay was immunoSEQ multiplex PCR. The table records 540,000 or so clones, 78% of them present only once. This same sample was also part of a study on human thymus T cells. According to that study: Donor material was obtained from healthy Finnish infants undergoing corrective surgery for congenital heart defects. Corrective cardiac surgery supplied the resected thymus tissue. Within thymic and blood repertoires, V and J gene usage appeared to be biased. Related research examined unrelated individuals and reported that their thymic repertoires overlapped highly.

This TCR was sampled from a boy under three years old with a congenital heart defect. The sample taken for sequencing was thymocytes.

The CDR3 here is CAWSIIGTSGRYEQYF. The CDR3 DNA follows: TGTGCCTGGAGTATAATAGGGACTAGCGGTCGCTACGAGCAGTACTTC. This rearrangement joins TRBV30 to TRBJ2-7; 11 nucleotides align to TRBD2. With V trimmed by 2 bases and J by 3 bases, 9 bases remained unmatched. The CDR3 extends over 16 amino acids. CDR1 and CDR2 (germline): GTSNPN, SVGIG (reference sequence).